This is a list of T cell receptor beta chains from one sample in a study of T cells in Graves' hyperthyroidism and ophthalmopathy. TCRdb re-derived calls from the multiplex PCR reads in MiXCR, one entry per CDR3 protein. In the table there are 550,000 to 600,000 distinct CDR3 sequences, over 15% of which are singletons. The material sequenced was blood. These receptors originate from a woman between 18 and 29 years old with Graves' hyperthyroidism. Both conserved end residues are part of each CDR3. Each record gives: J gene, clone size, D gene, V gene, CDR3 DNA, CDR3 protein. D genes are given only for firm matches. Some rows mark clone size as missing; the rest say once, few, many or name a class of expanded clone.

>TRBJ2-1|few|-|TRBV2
TGTGCCAGCAGTGAAAGTTGGTCGGGAGTAGGTGAGCAGTTCTTC
CASSESWSGVGEQFF
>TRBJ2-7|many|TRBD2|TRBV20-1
TGCAGTGCTCCTCGCCTACTAGCGGGAGCTAGTTACGAGCAGTACTTC
CSAPRLLAGASYEQYF
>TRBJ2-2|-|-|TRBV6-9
TGTGCCAGCAGTTATAGGATCTCAAGGACCGGGGAGCTGTTTTTT
CASSYRISRTGELFF
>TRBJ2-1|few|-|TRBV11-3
TGTGCCAGCAGCCCTGGGGGTAAGGGACATAATGAGCAGTTCTTC
CASSPGGKGHNEQFF
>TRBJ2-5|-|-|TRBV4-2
TGTGCCAGCAGCCAAGGGGCTAGCCAAGAGACCCAGTACTTC
CASSQGASQETQYF
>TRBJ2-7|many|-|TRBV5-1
TGTGCCAGCAGCTTAGTACGGGGCTCCTACGAGCAGTACTTC
CASSLVRGSYEQYF
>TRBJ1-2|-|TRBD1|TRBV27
TGTGCCAGCAGTTTAGGGACAGGGAGAGGCTACACCTTC
CASSLGTGRGYTF
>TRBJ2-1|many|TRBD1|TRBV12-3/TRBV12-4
TGTGCCAGCAGTTCCGGGACAGCCTTGGACAATGAGCAGTTCTTC
CASSSGTALDNEQFF
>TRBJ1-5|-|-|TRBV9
TGTGCCAGCAGCGTACGGGGAGATCAGCCCCAGCATTTT
CASSVRGDQPQHF
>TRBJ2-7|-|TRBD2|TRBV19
TGTGCCAGTAGTATCGCTAGCGGGGCGTCTCGCGAGCAGTACTTC
CASSIASGASREQYF
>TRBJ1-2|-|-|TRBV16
TGTGCCAGCAGCCAATCGGCTTCGGGGAACTATGGCTACACCTTC
CASSQSASGNYGYTF
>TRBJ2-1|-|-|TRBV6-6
TGTGCCAGCAGTTACGAACCTAAGCGGACCCGTTCCTACAATGAGCAGTTCTTC
CASSYEPKRTRSYNEQFF
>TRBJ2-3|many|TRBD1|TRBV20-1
TGCAGTGCCAGCCAAGTCATCCGGGACAGGGGTTTTATCGCGCAGTATTTT
CSASQVIRDRGFIAQYF
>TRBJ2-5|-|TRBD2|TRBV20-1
TGCAGTGCGGACGTCCCTAGCGGGGCCTTCCAAGAGACCCAGTACTTC
CSADVPSGAFQETQYF
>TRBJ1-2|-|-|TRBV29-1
TGCAGCGTTGTCGGGGGCGCTAGCTATGGCTACACCTTC
CSVVGGASYGYTF
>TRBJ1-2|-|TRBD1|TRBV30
TGTGCCTGCCTTACCGGGACAGGGAAGGGGAACTATGGCTACACCTTC
CACLTGTGKGNYGYTF
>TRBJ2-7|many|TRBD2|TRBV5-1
TGCGCCAGCAGCTCACACTCGGGGGGCGAGCAGTACTTC
CASSSHSGGEQYF
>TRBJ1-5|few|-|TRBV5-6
TGTGCCAGCAGCTTGGCCGGTTCCGATCAGCCCCAGCATTTT
CASSLAGSDQPQHF
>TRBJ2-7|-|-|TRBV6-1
TGTGCCAGCAGCCTCCGGGACCCCAGGGAGCAGTACTTC
CASSLRDPREQYF
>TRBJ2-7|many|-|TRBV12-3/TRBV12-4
TGTGCCAGCAGTTTAGTAAGGTCCCGGGGGCCATCCTACGAGCAGTACTTC
CASSLVRSRGPSYEQYF
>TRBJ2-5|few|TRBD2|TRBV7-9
TGTGCCAGCAGCTCGGGACTAGCGGGGGTGGGGGAGACCCAGTACTTC
CASSSGLAGVGETQYF
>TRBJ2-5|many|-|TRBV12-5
TGTGCTAGCCGGGACAACCAAGAGACCCAGTACTTC
CASRDNQETQYF
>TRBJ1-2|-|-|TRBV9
TGTGCCAGCAGCTCCCGGACAACCGGGGACTATGGCTACACCTTC
CASSSRTTGDYGYTF
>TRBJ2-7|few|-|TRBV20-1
TGCAGTGCTTGGGGGGCGGGTCGCTCCTACGAGCAGTACTTC
CSAWGAGRSYEQYF
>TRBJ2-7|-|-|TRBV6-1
TGTGCCACCAGTAGTTTGATGGTCTACGAGCAGTACTTC
CATSSLMVYEQYF
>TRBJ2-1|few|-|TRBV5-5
TGTGCCAGCAGCTGGGCAGGGCAGGGAAAATACAATGAGCAGTTCTTC
CASSWAGQGKYNEQFF
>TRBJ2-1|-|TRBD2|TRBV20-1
TGCAGTGCTTCGGGAGGGCAGGTTTCCTACAATGAGCAGTTCTTC
CSASGGQVSYNEQFF
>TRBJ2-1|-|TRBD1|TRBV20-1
TGCAGTGCTAGACCGTGGGGGACAGGGGATGAGCAGTTCTTC
CSARPWGTGDEQFF
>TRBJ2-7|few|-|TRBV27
TGTGCCAGCAGCCAACCGGGCTTTCCCTGGGAGCAGTACTTC
CASSQPGFPWEQYF
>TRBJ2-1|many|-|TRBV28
TGTGCCAGCAGCCCCAGCGGTCCCTCCTACAATGAGCAGTTCTTC
CASSPSGPSYNEQFF
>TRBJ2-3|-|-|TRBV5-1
TGCGCCAGCAGCCAGACAGGTCCAGATACGCAGTGTTTT
CASSQTGPDTQCF
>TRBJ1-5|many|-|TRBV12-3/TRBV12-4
TGTGCCAGCAGGTCGGGGAATAGCAATCAGCCCCAGCATTTT
CASRSGNSNQPQHF
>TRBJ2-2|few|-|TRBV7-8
TGTGCCAGCAGCCGGGACATGAAGAACACCGGGGAGCTGTTTTTT
CASSRDMKNTGELFF
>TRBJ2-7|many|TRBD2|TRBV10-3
TGTGCCATCAGTGTGGGACTAGCGGGTAGCTCCTACGAGCAGTACTTC
CAISVGLAGSSYEQYF
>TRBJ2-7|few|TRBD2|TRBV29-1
TGCAGCGTTGAAGGCCAACTAGCGGGAGGCTCGAGCTCCTACGAGCAGTACTTC
CSVEGQLAGGSSSYEQYF
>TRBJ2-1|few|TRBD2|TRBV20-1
TGCAGTGCTAGAGCTAGCGGGGCCACCTCCTACAATGAGCGGTTCTTC
CSARASGATSYNERFF
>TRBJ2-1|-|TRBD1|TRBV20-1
TGCAGTGCTACACACAGGGGGACCTACAATGAGCAGTTCTTC
CSATHRGTYNEQFF
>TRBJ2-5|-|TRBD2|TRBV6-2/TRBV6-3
TGTGCCAGCAGTCTGCCGGGGGGGCCACAGACCCAGTACTTC
CASSLPGGPQTQYF
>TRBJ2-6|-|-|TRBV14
TGTGCCAGCAGTCCTAACGTAGGGGGGCCCTTCTCTGGGGCCAACGTCCTGACTTTC
CASSPNVGGPFSGANVLTF
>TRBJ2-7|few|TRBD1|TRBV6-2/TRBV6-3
TGTGCCAGCAGTTACTACCAGGGACAGGGAAAGATCGAGCAGTACTTC
CASSYYQGQGKIEQYF
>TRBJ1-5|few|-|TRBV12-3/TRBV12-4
TGTGCCAGCAGTTTGAGTCTTGGAGGGGTTATCAATCAGCCCCAGCATTTT
CASSLSLGGVINQPQHF
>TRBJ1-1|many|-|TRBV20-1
TGCAGTGCTGCCAGGGACTCCACTGAAGCTTTCTTT
CSAARDSTEAFF
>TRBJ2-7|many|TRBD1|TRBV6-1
TGTGCCACCTATCCGGGACAGGGGTACGAGCAGTACTTC
CATYPGQGYEQYF
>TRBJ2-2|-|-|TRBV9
TGTGCCAGCAGCACAGTGGGAGCGCCTACCACCGGGGAGCTGTTTTTT
CASSTVGAPTTGELFF
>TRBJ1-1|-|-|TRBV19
TGTGCCAGTAGTGACTGGCAGAGGAGGTTGAACACTGAAGCTTTCTTT
CASSDWQRRLNTEAFF
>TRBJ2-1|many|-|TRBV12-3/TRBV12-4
TGTGCCAGCAGTCCCCAACAGGGCTCCTACAATGAGCAGTTCTTC
CASSPQQGSYNEQFF
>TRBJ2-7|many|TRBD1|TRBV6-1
TGTGCCAGCAGGGACAGGGGTGAGGGCGAGCAGTACTTC
CASRDRGEGEQYF
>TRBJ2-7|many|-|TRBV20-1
TGCAGTGCTAAAGAGCGGGTGACCTACGAGCAGTACTTC
CSAKERVTYEQYF
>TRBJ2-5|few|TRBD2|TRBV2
TGTGCCAGCACCGGACTAGCGAAAGAGACCCAGTACTTC
CASTGLAKETQYF